The text below deals with one T cell receptor (beta chain). These data belong to a study of blood T cell repertoires in COVID-19. No more than 2 weeks before study entry, exposed participants had met a case of COVID-19. Trimming took off 6 bases at V and 6 bases at J, with 17 bases between the two ends. The CDR3 consists of 14 residues. Looked up from germline, CDR1 is MNHEY and CDR2 is SVGAGI. Profiled with immunoSEQ multiplex PCR; TCRdb holds only in-frame clones, not every one. The table has under 250,000 clones, 83% seen once. The genes are TRBV6-5 and TRBJ1-2, with D possibly TRBD1 on 5 matching bases. The sample taken for sequencing was PBMCs or T cells enriched from blood (not recorded which). This clonotype originated in a woman aged 50 to 65 who had been exposed to COVID-19. The CDR3 loop reads CASRISAGRDGYTF. CDR3 nucleotides: TGTGCCAGCAGGATTTCTGCAGGGAGGGATGGCTACACCTTC.